One sample yielded the 10 T cell receptor beta chains listed below, sequenced in a study of T cell responses to AZD1222 COVID-19 vaccine. The repertoire was sequenced with immunoSEQ multiplex PCR; TCRdb's copy has only in-frame clones and lacks some. The data show 110,000 to 150,000 clones, around 94% seen once. The material was peripheral blood, obtained after recovery from COVID-19. All receptors come from an adult who had recovered from COVID-19.

The chain has TRBV11-3 and TRBJ2-7; TRBD2 might be the D (6 bases). The V end was cut by 6 bases, the J end by 8 bases, with 23 bases between. CDR3 length: 15 amino acids. Germline values: CDR1 SGHNT, CDR2 YENEEA. The CDR3 DNA follows: TGTGCCAGCAGAAGACCGGGACTTCCCGAGGGGAAGCAGTACTTC. Protein product: CASRRPGLPEGKQYF.

The chain combines TRBV11-3 with TRBJ2-7; D unresolved. The germline V gene has CDR1 SGHNT and CDR2 YENEEA. The CDR3 sequence is 12 residues long. V lost 0 bases to trimming and J lost 7 bases, with 7 bases between them. The CDR3 here is CASSLDLQEQYF. The CDR3 coding sequence is TGTGCCAGCAGCTTAGATCTCCAGGAGCAGTACTTC. Supplemented by reference TRBV11-3 and TRBJ2-7, the full variable domain reads EAGVVQSPRYKIIEKKQPVAFWCNPISGHNTLYWYLQNLGQGPELLIRYENEEAVDDSQLPKDRFSAERLKGVDSTLKIQPAELGDSAVYLCASSLDLQEQYFGPGTRLTVT.

This clone was seen a handful of times. The V and J genes are TRBV28 and TRBJ2-1; perhaps TRBD1 as D (6 bases). This CDR3 comprises 15 residues. Germline V gene sequence: CDR1 MDHEN, CDR2 SYDVKM. V was cut by 6 bases and J by 5 bases, with 17 bases left in between. The CDR3 coding sequence is TGTGCCAGCAGGGGGGCATCCTCGGCCAACAATGAGCAGTTCTTC. This encodes CASRGASSANNEQFF.

This chain links TRBV15 with TRBJ2-3; TRBD1 matches at 7 bases. The CDR3 runs 16 residues. J lost 0 bases, V lost 1 base, and 4 bases had no gene match. Germline assignment: CDR1 LNHNV and CDR2 YYDKDF (reference sequence). The CDR3 is CATSRAGGTSTDTQYF. The CDR3 DNA reads TGTGCCACCAGCAGAGCAGGGGGAACTAGCACAGATACGCAGTATTTT.

The V call is TRBV28, the J call TRBJ2-7, with 8 bases that match TRBD1. V gave up 6 bases and J gave up 3 bases; unmatched junction bases: 22. CDR3 size: 19 residues. Germline CDR1 MDHEN, CDR2 SYDVKM. The CDR3 sequence: CASSLPRTGRVIRVYEQYF. The CDR3 bases are TGTGCCAGCAGCTTACCCCGGACAGGGCGGGTGATCCGCGTCTACGAGCAGTACTTC. Using reference TRBV28 and TRBJ2-7 for the parts outside the CDR3, the full variable domain is DVKVTQSSRYLVKRTGEKVFLECVQDMDHENMFWYRQDPGLGLRLIYFSYDVKMKEKGDIPEGYSVSREKKERFSLILESASTNQTSMYLCASSLPRTGRVIRVYEQYFGPGTRLTVT.

This rearrangement joins TRBV29-1 to TRBJ1-1; D remains unclear. V dropped 7 bases and J dropped 1 base, with 10 bases sitting between them. Germline CDR1 SQVTM, CDR2 ANQGSEA. This CDR3 contains 12 residues. The CDR3 spells CSAITENTEAFF. CDR3 DNA: TGCAGCGCCATAACAGAGAACACTGAAGCTTTCTTT.

The chain uses TRBV27 and TRBJ2-7; possible D gene TRBD2, 6 bases. The CDR3 covers 13 residues. V lost 3 bases and J lost 5, with 11 bases in between. Germline CDR1 MNHEY, CDR2 SMNVEV (reference sequence). This CDR3 reads CASSFREYDEQYF. For the CDR3, the DNA is TGTGCCAGCAGTTTCCGGGAGTACGACGAGCAGTACTTC.

This chain uses TRBV2 with TRBJ2-7; 12 positions agree with TRBD1. The length of the CDR3 is 16 residues. J lost 5 bases, V lost 7 bases, and 12 bases had no gene match. CDR1 SNHLY and CDR2 FYNNEI come from the germline V gene. CDR3 DNA sequence: TGTGCCAGCACCAAAAGGGGAGGGACAGGGGGCAACGAGCAGTACTTC. Its protein product is CASTKRGGTGGNEQYF.

This chain links TRBV28 with TRBJ1-5; 12 positions match TRBD1. This CDR3 spans 17 amino acids. Germline CDR1 is MDHEN and CDR2 is SYDVKM. V trimming: 6 bases; J trimming: 5 bases; junction bases outside the gene matches: 11. Written as DNA, the CDR3 is TGTGCCAGCAGATTCCGGGACAGGGGGCTTTGGGATCAGCCCCAGCATTTT. Its translation: CASRFRDRGLWDQPQHF.

The chain carries TRBV11-2 and TRBJ2-1, with TRBD2 matching over 10 bases. Looked up from germline, CDR1 is SGHAT and CDR2 is FQNNGV. CDR3 size: 15 residues. J was trimmed by 5 bases and V by 7 bases; bases with no gene match: 8. Here the CDR3 reads CASTPGLADHNEQFF. Written as DNA, the CDR3 is TGTGCCAGCACCCCAGGACTAGCGGACCACAATGAGCAGTTCTTC.